The 25 T cell receptor beta chains in this list originate from one sample, sequenced in a study of early T cells in non-severe SARS-CoV-2 infection. TCRdb processed the 5' RACE reads anew with MiXCR; each CDR3 protein has one entry. The sample consists of roughly 24,000 distinct CDR3 sequences, around 3.3% of them appearing once. What was sequenced was whole blood. The source is an adult who was a healthcare worker with PCR-confirmed SARS-CoV-2 infection or an uninfected control (not recorded which).

This rearrangement joins TRBV21-1 to TRBJ2-7; the D call of TRBD1 is as the table states it, not checked on the DNA. TRBV21-1 is tagged as a pseudogene. The CDR3 loop spans 18 amino acids. In DNA, the CDR3 is TGTGCCAGCAGCAAAGCAACCCTACAGGGGGCTGGGACGGTCGAGCAGTACTTC. It codes for CASSKATLQGAGTVEQYF.

This clonotype was counted at least ten times. V usage is TRBV28 and J usage is TRBJ2-3; D is possibly TRBD2 (6 bases). The V gene's germline CDR1 is MDHEN and CDR2 SYDVKM. V was clipped by 1 base and J by 0 bases, with 11 bases between them. The CDR3 contains 16 residues. The CDR3 region is CASSLFLAGSTDTQYF. DNA of the CDR3: TGTGCCAGCAGTTTATTCCTTGCGGGGAGCACAGATACGCAGTATTTT.

At least ten counts were recorded for this clonotype. This chain connects TRBV6-5 to TRBJ1-4; D is ambiguous. Trimming removed 4 bases at V and 6 bases at J, with 9 bases between. CDR1 is MNHEY and CDR2 is SVGAGI in the germline V gene. This CDR3 has 13 residues. The CDR3 reads CASSFTWDEKLFF. The CDR3 DNA follows: TGTGCCAGCAGTTTTACCTGGGATGAAAAACTGTTTTTT.

This clonotype has at least ten counts. The chain links TRBV9 to TRBJ2-5; 14 bases line up with TRBD2. In germline, CDR1 is SGDLS, CDR2 YYNGEE. The ends lost 0 bases at V and 3 bases at J; junction bases unmatched: 1. This CDR3 has 16 residues. The CDR3 reads CASSVGLAGGKETQYF. In DNA form, the CDR3 reads TGTGCCAGCAGCGTAGGACTAGCGGGGGGGAAAGAGACCCAGTACTTC.

Ten or more counts support this clonotype. This chain connects TRBV7-2 to TRBJ2-5, with D uncertain. The V end lost 5 bases, the J end lost 5 bases, and 18 bases lay between the germline ends. The CDR3 consists of 15 residues. Germline V gene data show CDR1 as SGHTA and CDR2 as FQGNSA. CDR3 sequence: CASSGRLSLAETQYF. The CDR3 DNA follows: TGTGCCAGCAGCGGGCGGCTATCCTTGGCGGAGACCCAGTACTTC. Combining the CDR3 with reference TRBV7-2 and TRBJ2-5 gives the whole variable domain GAGVSQSPSNKVTEKGKDVELRCDPISGHTALYWYRQSLGQGLEFLIYFQGNSAPDKSGLPSDRFSAERTGGSVSTLTIQRTQQEDSAVYLCASSGRLSLAETQYFGPGTRLLVL.

The CDR3 nucleotides read TGTGCCAGCAGCTTATGGCAGAGCTCCTACAATGAGCAGTTCTTC. Encoded protein: CASSLWQSSYNEQFF. The chain is built from TRBV11-3 and TRBJ2-1; D ambiguous. Germline V gives CDR1 SGHNT, CDR2 YENEEA. With 2 bases removed from V and 0 bases from J, the gap between germline ends came to 8 bases. The CDR3 runs to 15 residues.

The sample holds many counts of this clonotype. The chain is built from TRBV19 and TRBJ1-6; D is uncertain. V lost 3 bases and J 12 bases, leaving 9 bases between the germline ends. CDR1 and CDR2 (germline): LNHDA, SQIVND (reference sequence). The CDR3 loop spans 12 amino acids. The DNA for the CDR3 is TGTGCCAGTAGTATGTGGCCTGAACCCCTCCACTTT. It translates to CASSMWPEPLHF.

In this sample, this clonotype turned up many times. This chain uses TRBV27 with TRBJ1-2, with a weak D call TRBD1 (5 bases). Germline CDR1 MNHEY, CDR2 SMNVEV (reference sequence). The CDR3 extends over 13 amino acids. V lost 6 bases, J lost 6 bases, and 14 bases lay in between. The CDR3 sequence is CASSLLGRDGYTF. CDR3 nucleotides: TGTGCCAGCAGCCTCCTGGGGCGCGATGGCTACACCTTC.

The V call is TRBV19, the J call TRBJ1-2; no definite D call. The V gene lost 3 bases and the J gene lost 6 bases, with 8 bases spanning the gap. CDR1 and CDR2 from the germline V gene are LNHDA and SQIVND (reference sequence). The CDR3 has 12 amino acids. The CDR3 coding sequence is TGTGCCAGTAGTATTAATCGGGATGGCTACACCTTC. Protein sequence: CASSINRDGYTF.

This clonotype was seen repeatedly, ten times or more. The chain is built from TRBV6-5 and TRBJ2-5; no clear D. Germline assignment: CDR1 MNHEY and CDR2 SVGAGI. The CDR3 extends over 13 amino acids. V lost 4 bases and J lost 5, with 11 bases in between. The CDR3 DNA sequence: TGTGCCAGCAGTTCTCTCCTCGGGGAGACCCAGTACTTC. Translation: CASSSLLGETQYF.

This clonotype showed up many times. The chain couples TRBV10-3 to TRBJ1-2; TRBD1 matches at 7 bases. This CDR3 has 15 residues. Germline V gene sequence: CDR1 ENHRY, CDR2 SYGVKD. The V segment lost 3 bases and the J segment 5 bases; nucleotides outside the gene matches: 9. CDR3 sequence (DNA): TGTGCCATCAGTGAATCACAGGGGATAGGTTATGGCTACACCTTC. Its protein is CAISESQGIGYGYTF.

This clonotype was seen repeatedly, ten times or more. The chain couples TRBV6-5 to TRBJ2-7; no firm D call. Trimming took 2 bases from V and 7 from J, leaving 12 bases between them. CDR1 is MNHEY and CDR2 is SVGAGI in the germline V gene. This CDR3 has 13 amino acids. Here the CDR3 reads CASSYRLRAEQYF. The CDR3 region has the DNA TGTGCCAGCAGTTACCGCCTACGAGCTGAGCAGTACTTC.

This clonotype was counted many times. V and J are TRBV18 and TRBJ2-2; D remains ambiguous. V was trimmed by 0 bases and J by 1 base, leaving 6 bases between them. The CDR3 covers 15 residues. The germline gives CDR1 KGHSH, CDR2 LQKENI. The CDR3 coding sequence is TGTGCCAGCTCACCACCGTGGGGGAACACCGGGGAGCTGTTTTTT. Amino acid sequence: CASSPPWGNTGELFF.

This clonotype has ten or more counts. V is TRBV6-5 and J is TRBJ1-5; 9 bases align to TRBD1. The CDR3 loop spans 15 amino acids. Trimming cost V 5 bases and J 6 bases; bases outside gene matches: 8. The germline V gene has CDR1 MNHEY and CDR2 SVGAGI. The CDR3 is CASSHTGGAGQPQHF. The CDR3 DNA is TGTGCCAGCAGTCATACAGGGGGCGCGGGTCAGCCCCAGCATTTT.

This clonotype was found many times. The V and J genes are TRBV4-3 and TRBJ1-2; the match to TRBD1 covers 9 bases. J was trimmed by 8 bases and V by 2 bases; bases with no gene match: 15. Germline CDR1 reads LGHNA; CDR2 reads YSLEER. This CDR3 has 17 amino acids. CDR3 sequence reads: CASSQFTNRGLDRGYTF. CDR3 coding DNA: TGCGCCAGCAGCCAATTCACAAACAGGGGGCTAGATAGGGGCTACACCTTC.

This clonotype was seen ten or more times. The gene calls are TRBV7-9 and TRBJ1-1, with D possibly matching TRBD1 (5 bases). This CDR3 has 13 residues. V shed 4 bases and J shed 3 bases, with 9 bases lying between them. Germline-derived CDR1 and CDR2 are SEHNR and FQNEAQ (reference sequence). This CDR3 is CASSYQGDTEAFF. Written as DNA, the CDR3 is TGTGCCAGCAGCTACCAAGGGGACACTGAAGCTTTCTTT.

This clonotype has at least ten counts. The chain couples TRBV7-2 to TRBJ2-7; 12 bases line up with TRBD2. CDR3 size: 18 residues. Germline V gene sequence: CDR1 SGHTA, CDR2 FQGNSA. Unmatched junction bases numbered 11, after V lost 5 bases and J lost 0 bases. The CDR3 nucleotides read TGTGCCAGCAGCCTGCGACTAGCGGGAGTCATAAGCTCCTACGAGCAGTACTTC. Translating gives CASSLRLAGVISSYEQYF.

This clonotype was observed many times. The J gene is TRBJ2-5, the V gene TRBV3-1; perhaps TRBD2 as D (6 bases). Germline V gives CDR1 LGHDT, CDR2 YNNKEL (reference sequence). Trimming cost V 8 bases and J 1 base, with 11 bases left between them. This CDR3 is built from 13 residues. CDR3 nucleotide sequence: TGTGCCAGCTCTCTAGCGCTCCAAGAGACCCAGTACTTC. It specifies CASSLALQETQYF.

The chain uses TRBV20-1 and TRBJ2-7; D remains unclear. V was trimmed by 1 base and J by 3 bases, leaving 13 bases between them. CDR1 is DFQATT, CDR2 SNEGSKA, per germline (reference sequence). CDR3 length: 14 amino acids. Here the CDR3 DNA reads TGCAGTGCTAGAGCGCGGACCGACTTCTACGAGCAGTACTTC. Protein: CSARARTDFYEQYF.

V usage is TRBV28 and J usage is TRBJ2-4, with D tentatively TRBD1 (5 bases). The CDR3 is 12 residues long. Germline CDR1 is MDHEN and CDR2 is SYDVKM. V lost 9 bases and J 8 bases, leaving 14 bases between the germline ends. This chain's CDR3 is CASREGADIQYF. For the CDR3, the DNA is TGTGCCAGTCGAGAAGGGGCGGACATTCAGTACTTC.

There are many counts of this clonotype. V and J are TRBV19 and TRBJ1-2, with D uncertain. The CDR3 is 11 residues long. The ends were cut back, 4 bases at V and 10 bases at J, with 10 bases in the middle. Germline V lookup: CDR1 LNHDA, CDR2 SQIVND (reference sequence). The CDR3 protein is CASSRRQHYTF. The CDR3 DNA sequence: TGTGCCAGTAGTAGGAGGCAGCACTACACCTTC.

This clonotype was seen ten or more times. The J gene is TRBJ2-2, the V gene TRBV11-2; 16 bases align to TRBD2. The CDR3 sequence is 19 residues long. V trimming: 1 base; J trimming: 0 bases; junction bases outside the gene matches: 2. CDR1 and CDR2 (germline): SGHAT, FQNNGV. CDR3 DNA sequence: TGTGCCAGCAGCTTAGCGGGACTAGCGGGAGGGCCGAACACCGGGGAGCTGTTTTTT. Translated: CASSLAGLAGGPNTGELFF.

This clonotype was counted at least ten times. V and J are TRBV20-1 and TRBJ2-7; tentatively, D is TRBD1 (5 bases). This CDR3 region has 13 residues. CDR1 DFQATT and CDR2 SNEGSKA come from the germline V gene (reference sequence). V was shortened by 1 base and J by 7 bases, with 14 bases between the two germline ends. The CDR3 region has the DNA TGCAGTGCTAGAGGGTACAGGCTGGGAGAGCAGTACTTC. Translated, it gives CSARGYRLGEQYF.

The sample holds many counts of this clonotype. This chain connects TRBV20-1 to TRBJ2-7; D gene uncertain. V was trimmed by 0 bases and J by 2 bases, leaving 5 bases between them. The CDR3 spans 12 residues. CDR1 is DFQATT, CDR2 SNEGSKA, per germline (reference sequence). The CDR3 loop is CSARDLAYEQYF. The DNA of the CDR3 is TGCAGTGCTAGAGATCTGGCCTACGAGCAGTACTTC.

This chain connects TRBV5-1 to TRBJ1-2; D gene unclear. Germline assignment: CDR1 SGHRS and CDR2 YFSETQ. Trimming left V 0 bases short and J 8 bases short, with 14 bases between. The CDR3 extends over 14 amino acids. In DNA form, the CDR3 reads TGCGCCAGCAGCTTGGAGGGCCAACGAAGGGGCTACACCTTC. The encoded protein is CASSLEGQRRGYTF.